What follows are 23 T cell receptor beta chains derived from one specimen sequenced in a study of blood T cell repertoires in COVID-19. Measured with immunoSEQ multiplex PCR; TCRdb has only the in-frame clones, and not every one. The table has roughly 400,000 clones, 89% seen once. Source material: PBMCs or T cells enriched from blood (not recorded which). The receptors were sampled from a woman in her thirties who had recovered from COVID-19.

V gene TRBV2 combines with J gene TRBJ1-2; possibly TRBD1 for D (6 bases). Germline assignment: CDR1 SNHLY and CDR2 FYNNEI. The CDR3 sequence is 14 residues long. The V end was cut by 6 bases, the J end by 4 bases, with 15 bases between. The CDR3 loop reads CASSQGPNFYGYTF. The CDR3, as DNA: TGTGCCAGCAGCCAGGGGCCTAACTTCTATGGCTACACCTTC.

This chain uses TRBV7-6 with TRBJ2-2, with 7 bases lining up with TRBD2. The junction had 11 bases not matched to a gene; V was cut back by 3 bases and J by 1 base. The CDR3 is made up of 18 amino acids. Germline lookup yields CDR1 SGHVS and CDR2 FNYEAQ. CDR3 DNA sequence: TGTGCCAGCAGCTTTGTGGTAGCCGGGAGGCAGAACACCGGGGAGCTGTTTTTT. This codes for CASSFVVAGRQNTGELFF.

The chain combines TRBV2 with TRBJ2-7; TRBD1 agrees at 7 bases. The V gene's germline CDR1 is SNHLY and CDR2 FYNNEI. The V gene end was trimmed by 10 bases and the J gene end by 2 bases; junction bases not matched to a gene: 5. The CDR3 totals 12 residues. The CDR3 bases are TGTGCCACCGGGACAGTGGCCTACGAGCAGTACTTC. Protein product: CATGTVAYEQYF.

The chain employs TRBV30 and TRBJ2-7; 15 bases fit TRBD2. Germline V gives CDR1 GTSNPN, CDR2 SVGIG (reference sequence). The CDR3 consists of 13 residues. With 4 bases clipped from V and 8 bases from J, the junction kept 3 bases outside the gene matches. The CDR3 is CAWKGLAGGKQYF. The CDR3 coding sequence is TGTGCCTGGAAGGGACTAGCGGGAGGCAAGCAGTACTTC.

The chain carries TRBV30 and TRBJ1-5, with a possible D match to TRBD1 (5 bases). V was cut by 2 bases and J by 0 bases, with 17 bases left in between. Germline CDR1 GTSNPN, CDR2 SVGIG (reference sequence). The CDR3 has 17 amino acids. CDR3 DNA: TGTGCCTGGAGTCCGAGCCGGACACAGTATAGCAATCAGCCCCAGCATTTT. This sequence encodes CAWSPSRTQYSNQPQHF.

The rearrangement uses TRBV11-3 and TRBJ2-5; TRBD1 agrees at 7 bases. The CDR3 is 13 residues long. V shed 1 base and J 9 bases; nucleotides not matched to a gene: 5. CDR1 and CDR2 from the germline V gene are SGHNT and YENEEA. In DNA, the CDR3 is TGTGCCAGCAGCTTAGGGACAGGAAGGGCCCAGTACTTC. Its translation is CASSLGTGRAQYF.

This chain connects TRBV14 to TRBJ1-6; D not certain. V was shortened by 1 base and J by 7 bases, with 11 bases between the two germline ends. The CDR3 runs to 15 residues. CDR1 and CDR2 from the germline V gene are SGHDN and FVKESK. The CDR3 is CASSQALRSNSPLHF. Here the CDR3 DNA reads TGTGCCAGCAGCCAAGCGCTTCGTAGCAATTCACCCCTCCACTTT.

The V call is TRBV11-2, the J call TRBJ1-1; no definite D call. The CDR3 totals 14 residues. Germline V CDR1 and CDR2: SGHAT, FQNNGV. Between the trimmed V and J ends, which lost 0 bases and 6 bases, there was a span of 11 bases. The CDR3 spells CASSLDTAVPEAFF. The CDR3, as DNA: TGTGCCAGCAGCTTAGATACAGCGGTCCCTGAAGCTTTCTTT. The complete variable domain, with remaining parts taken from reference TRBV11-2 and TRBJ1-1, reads EAGVAQSPRYKIIEKRQSVAFWCNPISGHATLYWYQQILGQGPKLLIQFQNNGVVDDSQLPKDRFSAERLKGVDSTLKIQPAKLEDSAVYLCASSLDTAVPEAFFGQGTRLTVV.

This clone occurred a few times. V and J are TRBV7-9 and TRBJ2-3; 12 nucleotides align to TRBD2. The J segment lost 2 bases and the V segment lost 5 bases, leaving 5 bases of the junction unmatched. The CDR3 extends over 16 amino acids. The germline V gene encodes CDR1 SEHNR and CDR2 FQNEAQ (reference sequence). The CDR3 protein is CASSVGLAGPTDTQYF. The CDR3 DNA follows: TGTGCCAGCAGCGTCGGACTAGCGGGACCCACAGATACGCAGTATTTT.

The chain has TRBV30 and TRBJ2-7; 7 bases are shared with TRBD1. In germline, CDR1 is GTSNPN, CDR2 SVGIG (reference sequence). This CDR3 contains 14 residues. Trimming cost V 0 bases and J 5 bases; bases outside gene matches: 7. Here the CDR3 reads CAWSVGTAHDEQYF. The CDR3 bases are TGTGCCTGGAGTGTAGGGACAGCACACGACGAGCAGTACTTC.

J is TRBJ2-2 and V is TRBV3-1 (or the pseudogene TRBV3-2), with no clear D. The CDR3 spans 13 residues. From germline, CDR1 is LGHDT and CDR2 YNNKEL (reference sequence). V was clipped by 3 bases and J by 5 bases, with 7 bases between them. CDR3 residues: CASSQLRTGELFF. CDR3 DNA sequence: TGTGCCAGCAGCCAGTTGAGAACCGGGGAGCTGTTTTTT.

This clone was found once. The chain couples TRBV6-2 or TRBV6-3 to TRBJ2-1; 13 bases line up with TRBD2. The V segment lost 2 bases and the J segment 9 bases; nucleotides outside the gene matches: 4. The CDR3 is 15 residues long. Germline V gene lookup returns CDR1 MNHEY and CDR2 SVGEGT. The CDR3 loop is CASSYGLAGVGEQFF. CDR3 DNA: TGTGCCAGCAGTTACGGACTAGCGGGGGTGGGTGAGCAGTTCTTC.

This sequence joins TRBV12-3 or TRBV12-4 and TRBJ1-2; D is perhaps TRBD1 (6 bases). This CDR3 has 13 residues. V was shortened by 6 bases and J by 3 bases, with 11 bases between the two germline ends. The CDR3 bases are TGTGCCAGCAGGAGGACAGAGCACTATGGCTACACCTTC. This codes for CASRRTEHYGYTF.

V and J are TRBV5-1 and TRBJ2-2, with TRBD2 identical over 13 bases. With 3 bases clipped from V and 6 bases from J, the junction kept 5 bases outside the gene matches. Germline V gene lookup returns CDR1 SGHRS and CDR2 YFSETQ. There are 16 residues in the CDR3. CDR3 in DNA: TGCGCCAGCAGCTCGGGACTAGCGGGGTCGTCCGGGGAGCTGTTTTTT. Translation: CASSSGLAGSSGELFF. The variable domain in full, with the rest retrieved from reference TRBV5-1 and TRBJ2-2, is KAGVTQTPRYLIKTRGQQVTLSCSPISGHRSVSWYQQTPGQGLQFLFEYFSETQRNKGNFPGRFSGRQFSNSRSEMNVSTLELGDSALYLCASSSGLAGSSGELFFGEGSRLTVL.

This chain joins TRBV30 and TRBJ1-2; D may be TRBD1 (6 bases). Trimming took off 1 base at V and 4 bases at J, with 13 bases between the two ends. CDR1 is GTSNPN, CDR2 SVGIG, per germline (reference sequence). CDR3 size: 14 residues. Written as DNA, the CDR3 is TGTGCCTGGAGTGACAATACAGGGCCCTATGGCTACACCTTC. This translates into CAWSDNTGPYGYTF. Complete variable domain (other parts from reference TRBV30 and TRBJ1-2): SQTIHQWPATLVQPVGSPLSLECTVEGTSNPNLYWYRQAAGRGLQLLFYSVGIGQISSEVPQNLSASRPQDRQFILSSKKLLLSDSGFYLCAWSDNTGPYGYTFGSGTRLTVV.

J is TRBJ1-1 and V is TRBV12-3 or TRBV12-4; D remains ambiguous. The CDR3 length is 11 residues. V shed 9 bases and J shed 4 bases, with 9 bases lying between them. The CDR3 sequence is CASRRGTEAFF. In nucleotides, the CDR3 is TGTGCCAGTAGACGAGGCACTGAAGCTTTCTTT.

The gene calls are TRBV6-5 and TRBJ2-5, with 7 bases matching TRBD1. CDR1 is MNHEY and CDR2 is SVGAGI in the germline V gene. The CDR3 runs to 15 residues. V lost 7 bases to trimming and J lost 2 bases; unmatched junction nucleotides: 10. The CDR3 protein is CASNPLGQRQETQYF. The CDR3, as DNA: TGTGCCAGCAACCCCTTGGGACAGAGACAAGAGACCCAGTACTTC.

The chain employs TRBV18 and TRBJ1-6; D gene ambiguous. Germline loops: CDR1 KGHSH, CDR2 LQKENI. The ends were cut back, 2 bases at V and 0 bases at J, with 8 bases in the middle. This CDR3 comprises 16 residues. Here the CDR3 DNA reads TGTGCCAGCTCACCAGGGAGGAGCTCCTATAATTCACCCCTCCACTTT. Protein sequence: CASSPGRSSYNSPLHF.

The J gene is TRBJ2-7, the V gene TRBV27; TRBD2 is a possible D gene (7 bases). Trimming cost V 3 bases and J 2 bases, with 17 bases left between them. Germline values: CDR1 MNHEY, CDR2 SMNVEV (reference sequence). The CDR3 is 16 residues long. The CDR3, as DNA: TGTGCCAGCAGTTTGGGGGCCCTAGCGGTACCCTACGAGCAGTACTTC. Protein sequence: CASSLGALAVPYEQYF.

CDR3 nucleotide sequence: TGCGCCAGCAGAACGGGACAGGGAGGACGAGATACGCAGTATTTT. It codes for CASRTGQGGRDTQYF. The chain has TRBV10-2 and TRBJ2-3, with 9 nucleotides matching TRBD1. Germline-derived CDR1 and CDR2 are WSHSY and SAAADI. The V and J ends lost 6 bases and 5 bases, in that order; junction bases with no gene match: 9. This CDR3 has 15 amino acids.

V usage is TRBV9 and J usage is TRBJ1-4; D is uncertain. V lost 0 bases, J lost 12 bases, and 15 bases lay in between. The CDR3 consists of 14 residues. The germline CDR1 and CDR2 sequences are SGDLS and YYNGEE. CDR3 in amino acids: CASSVDWPVSELFF. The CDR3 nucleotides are TGTGCCAGCAGCGTAGACTGGCCCGTTAGCGAACTGTTTTTT.

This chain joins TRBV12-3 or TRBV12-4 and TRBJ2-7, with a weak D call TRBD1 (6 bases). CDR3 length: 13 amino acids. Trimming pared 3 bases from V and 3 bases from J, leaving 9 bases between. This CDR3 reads CASSFGQLYEQYF. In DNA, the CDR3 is TGTGCCAGCAGTTTTGGACAGCTCTACGAGCAGTACTTC.

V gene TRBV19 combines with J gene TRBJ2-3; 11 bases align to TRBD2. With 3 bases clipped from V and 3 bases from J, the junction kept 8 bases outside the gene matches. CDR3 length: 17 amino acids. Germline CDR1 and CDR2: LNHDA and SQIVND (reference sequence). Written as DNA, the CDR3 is TGTGCCAGTAGTATCGGGCTAGCGGGGGGACGTACAGATACGCAGTATTTT. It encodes CASSIGLAGGRTDTQYF.